This is a list of T cell receptor beta chains from one sample in a study of regulatory T cells in long-lasting Graves disease. TCRdb ran MiXCR on the multiplex PCR reads and lists one entry per CDR3 protein. The table records roughly 520,000 distinct CDR3 sequences, 12% of them present only once. The same sample was also used in a study of T cells in Graves' hyperthyroidism and ophthalmopathy.

This sample comprised peripheral blood mononuclear cells (PBMCs), obtained at new diagnosis, from a patient treated with antithyroid drugs. The receptors here all came from a woman aged 25-40 years with Graves disease. Both conserved end residues are part of each CDR3. D genes are given only for firm matches. The size of a clone is reported for some rows only, either as once, few or many, or as a class for expanded clones.

D gene | J gene | V gene | clone size | CDR3 DNA | CDR3 protein
- | TRBJ2-5 | TRBV18 | many | TGTGCCAGCTCACCCTTCGAAGCGCTGGAGACCCAGTACTTC | CASSPFEALETQYF
- | TRBJ2-7 | TRBV19 | - | TGTGCCAGTAGTATCCGGGGTTTGGGCGCTTTCTACGAGCAGTACTTC | CASSIRGLGAFYEQYF
TRBD2 | TRBJ2-7 | TRBV10-2 | many | TGCGCCAGCAGTTTAACTAGCGGGCTGGACGAGCAGTACTTC | CASSLTSGLDEQYF
- | TRBJ1-1 | TRBV5-1 | few | TGCGCCAGCAGCTCGGACCGTATGGGGAAAGCTTTCTTT | CASSSDRMGKAFF
TRBD2 | TRBJ2-6 | TRBV18 | few | TGTGCCAGCTCACCAAGACTAGCGGGAGTTTATGGGGCCAACGTCCTGACTTTC | CASSPRLAGVYGANVLTF
- | TRBJ1-4 | TRBV3-2 | - | TGTGCCAGCAGCCAGCCGGGACTCACTACAACTAATGAAAAACTGTTTTTT | CASSQPGLTTTNEKLFF
- | TRBJ2-5 | TRBV6-2/TRBV6-3 | many | TGTGCCAGCAGTTACTATCAATCGGGGGAGACCCAGTACTTC | CASSYYQSGETQYF
TRBD2 | TRBJ2-1 | TRBV18 | few | TGTGCCAGCTCACCATATGGGACTAGCGGACACAATGAGCAGTTCTTC | CASSPYGTSGHNEQFF
- | TRBJ1-4 | TRBV28 | many | TGTGCCAGCGCCCACCTTCGAGGGGGGAGTAATGAAAAACTGTTTTTT | CASAHLRGGSNEKLFF
- | TRBJ1-2 | TRBV5-6 | many | TGTGCCAGCAGCCCCGGGACGTCCCCCTCCTATGGCTACACCTTC | CASSPGTSPSYGYTF
TRBD2 | TRBJ2-2 | TRBV9 | - | TGTGCCAGCAGCCCTAGCGGCGCGAACACCGGGGAGCTGTTTTTT | CASSPSGANTGELFF
- | TRBJ2-1 | TRBV2 | many | TGTGCCAGCAGTGGTGTATCAGATGAGCAGTTCTTC | CASSGVSDEQFF
TRBD1 | TRBJ1-5 | TRBV6-1 | many | TGTGCCAGCAGTCTCGGACAGGGGTATCGGTCTGCCCAGCATTTT | CASSLGQGYRSAQHF
- | TRBJ2-7 | TRBV5-8 | many | TGTGCCAGCAGCTCGCTGGAGTTTGGGTCCTACGAGCAGTACTTC | CASSSLEFGSYEQYF
- | TRBJ2-7 | TRBV27 | many | TGTGCCAGCAGTTTATATGGCGGAAATGCCTACGAGCAGTACTTC | CASSLYGGNAYEQYF
- | TRBJ2-7 | TRBV2 | many | TGTGCCAGCAGTGAGACGGGCGAGCAGTACTTC | CASSETGEQYF
- | TRBJ2-2 | TRBV10-1 | few | TGCGCCAGCAGTGAGTCAGGCGCTCGAGGGACCGGGGAGCTGTTTTTT | CASSESGARGTGELFF
- | TRBJ1-4 | TRBV2 | many | TGTGCCAGCAGTGAAGACTACCCCTGGACAGTTAATGAAAAACTGTTTTTT | CASSEDYPWTVNEKLFF
- | TRBJ2-2 | TRBV12-3/TRBV12-4 | many | TGTGCCAGCAGCTCCTGGACTGATACTAACACCGGGGAGCTGTTTTTT | CASSSWTDTNTGELFF
- | TRBJ1-5 | TRBV19 | - | TGTGCCAGTAGTTGGATGGGCGGCAATCAGCCCCAGCATTTT | CASSWMGGNQPQHF
TRBD2 | TRBJ2-7 | TRBV19 | - | TGTGCCAGCTCTAACAGCGGGATTGGCGAGCAGTACTTC | CASSNSGIGEQYF
- | TRBJ1-3 | TRBV9 | few | TGTGCCAGCAGCGTAGACAAACAGTTCTCTGGAAACACCATATATTTT | CASSVDKQFSGNTIYF
- | TRBJ2-3 | TRBV27 | few | TGTGCCAGCAGTTCGCCAGGGGCTCCGCAGTATTTT | CASSSPGAPQYF
- | TRBJ2-5 | TRBV29-1 | many | TGCAGCGCGACGGACTCCCCGGGGACCCAGTACTTC | CSATDSPGTQYF
- | TRBJ1-1 | TRBV6-2/TRBV6-3 | - | TGTGCCAGCAGTTACACGGGACCCTTGAAATGGGACACTGAAGCTTTCTTT | CASSYTGPLKWDTEAFF
- | TRBJ1-3 | TRBV7-3 | many | TGTGCCAGCAGCTTTTCGGAGGGAAACACCATATATTTT | CASSFSEGNTIYF
- | TRBJ2-1 | TRBV7-8 | many | TGTGCCAGCAGCTTAGCGCCGCGGGCCTTCTACAATGAGCAGTTCTTC | CASSLAPRAFYNEQFF
TRBD1 | TRBJ1-1 | TRBV6-2/TRBV6-3 | many | TGTGCCAGCAGTTACTCGGGGACAGGCCTCCCTGAAGCTTTCTTT | CASSYSGTGLPEAFF
- | TRBJ1-5 | TRBV12-3/TRBV12-4 | many | TGTGCCAGCAGCCCGGACGGATTTCGCAATCAGCCCCAGCATTTT | CASSPDGFRNQPQHF
TRBD1 | TRBJ2-3 | TRBV7-9 | few | TGTGCCAGCAGAGAATCCCAGGGGGCGGCAGATACGCAGTATTTT | CASRESQGAADTQYF
TRBD1 | TRBJ2-3 | TRBV5-1 | many | TGCGCCAGCAGCCCGCCCTTAGGGGGCTTCGCAGATACGCAGTATTTT | CASSPPLGGFADTQYF
TRBD2 | TRBJ2-7 | TRBV28 | - | TGTGCCAGCAGTTCTCCGAGCGGGAGGGCCGTCGACGAGCAGTACTTC | CASSSPSGRAVDEQYF
TRBD1 | TRBJ1-5 | TRBV20-1 | - | TGCAGTGCTAATCGGGGACTCGGACCCGGGACAGGGTCACGGCCCCAGCATTTT | CSANRGLGPGTGSRPQHF
- | TRBJ1-2 | TRBV3-1 | many | TGTGCCAGCAGCCAGAAAAGTTGGCGGGGCTATGGCTACACCTTC | CASSQKSWRGYGYTF
- | TRBJ1-4 | TRBV4-2 | many | TGTGCCAGCAGCCAAAAGGGTGGCCCTGGGGAAAAACTGTTTTTT | CASSQKGGPGEKLFF
- | TRBJ2-5 | TRBV7-3 | few | TGTGCCAGCAGCTTAACACCCACAGGGGAGACCCAGTACTTC | CASSLTPTGETQYF
TRBD1 | TRBJ1-4 | TRBV6-5 | many | TGTGCCAGCAGTTCATCAGGGGGAATTAATGAAAAACTGTTTTTT | CASSSSGGINEKLFF
TRBD2 | TRBJ2-5 | TRBV6-2/TRBV6-3 | - | TGTGCCAGCAGTTACCCCCTTGACGGGCGGGAGGTGAAAGAGACCCAGTACTTC | CASSYPLDGREVKETQYF
- | TRBJ2-5 | TRBV6-5 | - | TGTGCCAGCAGTTACTCAGTCACGGTAGGGGAAGAGACCCAGTACTTC | CASSYSVTVGEETQYF
- | TRBJ2-1 | TRBV30 | many | TGTGCCTTAGGAGCTGACTATTCCTACAATGAGCAGTTCTTC | CALGADYSYNEQFF
- | TRBJ2-7 | TRBV7-2 | few | TGTGCCAGCAGCTTACCGGGACACCGTGGGGAGTACTTC | CASSLPGHRGEYF
- | TRBJ2-1 | TRBV19 | - | TGTGCCAGTAGTGCACGGGGGACCGTGAATGAGCAGTTCTTC | CASSARGTVNEQFF
TRBD2 | TRBJ2-1 | TRBV13 | many | TGTGCCAGCAGGGAATCGGGAGGAAGTAATGAGCAGTTCTTC | CASRESGGSNEQFF
- | TRBJ1-2 | TRBV6-4 | many | TGTGCCAGCAGCCTACGAGGGCAGGGGTTCTATGGCTACACCTTC | CASSLRGQGFYGYTF
- | TRBJ1-1 | TRBV5-1 | many | TGCGCCAGCAGCTCAACCTCAAAGCCTGAAGCTTTCTTT | CASSSTSKPEAFF
TRBD2 | TRBJ2-1 | TRBV9 | many | TGTGCCAGCAGCCCCTGGGGCGGGAGCGACAATGAGCAGTTCTTC | CASSPWGGSDNEQFF